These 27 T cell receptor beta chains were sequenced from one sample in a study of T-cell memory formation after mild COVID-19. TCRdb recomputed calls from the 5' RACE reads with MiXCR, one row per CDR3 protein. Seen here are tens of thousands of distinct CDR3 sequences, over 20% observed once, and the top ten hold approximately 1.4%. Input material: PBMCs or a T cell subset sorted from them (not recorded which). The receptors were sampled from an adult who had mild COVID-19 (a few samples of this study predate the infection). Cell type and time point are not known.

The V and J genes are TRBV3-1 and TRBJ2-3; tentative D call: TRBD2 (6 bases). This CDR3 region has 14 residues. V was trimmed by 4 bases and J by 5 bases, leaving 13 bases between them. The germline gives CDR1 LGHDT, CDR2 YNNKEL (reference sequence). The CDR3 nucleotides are TGTGCCAGCAGCCCCCTGCGGGGCGAAGATACGCAGTATTTT. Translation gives CASSPLRGEDTQYF.

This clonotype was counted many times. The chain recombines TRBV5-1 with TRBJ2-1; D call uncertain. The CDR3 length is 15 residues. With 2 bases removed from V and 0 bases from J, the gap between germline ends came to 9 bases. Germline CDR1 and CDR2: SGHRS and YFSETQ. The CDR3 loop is CASSFSVSSYNEQFF. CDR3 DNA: TGCGCCAGCAGCTTTAGTGTAAGCTCCTACAATGAGCAGTTCTTC. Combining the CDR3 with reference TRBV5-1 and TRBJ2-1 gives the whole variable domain KAGVTQTPRYLIKTRGQQVTLSCSPISGHRSVSWYQQTPGQGLQFLFEYFSETQRNKGNFPGRFSGRQFSNSRSEMNVSTLELGDSALYLCASSFSVSSYNEQFFGPGTRLTVL.

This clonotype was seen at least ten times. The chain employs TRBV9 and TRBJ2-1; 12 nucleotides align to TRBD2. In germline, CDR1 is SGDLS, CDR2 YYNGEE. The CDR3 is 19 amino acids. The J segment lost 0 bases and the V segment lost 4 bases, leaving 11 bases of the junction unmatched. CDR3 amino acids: CASSPRLAGEPGSYNEQFF. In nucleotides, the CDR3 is TGTGCCAGCAGCCCTCGACTAGCGGGGGAGCCGGGCTCCTACAATGAGCAGTTCTTC.

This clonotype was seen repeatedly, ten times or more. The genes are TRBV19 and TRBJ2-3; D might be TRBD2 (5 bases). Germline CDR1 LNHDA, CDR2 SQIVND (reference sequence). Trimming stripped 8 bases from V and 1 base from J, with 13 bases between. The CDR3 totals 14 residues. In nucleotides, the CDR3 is TGTGCCAGTCAACTAGATCATGGCACAGATACGCAGTATTTT. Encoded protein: CASQLDHGTDTQYF. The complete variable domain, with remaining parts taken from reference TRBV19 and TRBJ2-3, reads DGGITQSPKYLFRKEGQNVTLSCEQNLNHDAMYWYRQDPGQGLRLIYYSQIVNDFQKGDIAEGYSVSREKKESFPLTVTSAQKNPTAFYLCASQLDHGTDTQYFGPGTRLTVL.

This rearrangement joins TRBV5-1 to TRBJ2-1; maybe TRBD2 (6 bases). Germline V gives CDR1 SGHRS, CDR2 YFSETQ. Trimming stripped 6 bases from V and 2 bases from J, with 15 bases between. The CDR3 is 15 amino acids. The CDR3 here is CASIQGSGAYNEQFF. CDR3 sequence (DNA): TGCGCCAGCATCCAAGGCTCGGGGGCCTACAATGAGCAGTTCTTC. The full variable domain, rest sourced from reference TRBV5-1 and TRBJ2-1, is KAGVTQTPRYLIKTRGQQVTLSCSPISGHRSVSWYQQTPGQGLQFLFEYFSETQRNKGNFPGRFSGRQFSNSRSEMNVSTLELGDSALYLCASIQGSGAYNEQFFGPGTRLTVL.

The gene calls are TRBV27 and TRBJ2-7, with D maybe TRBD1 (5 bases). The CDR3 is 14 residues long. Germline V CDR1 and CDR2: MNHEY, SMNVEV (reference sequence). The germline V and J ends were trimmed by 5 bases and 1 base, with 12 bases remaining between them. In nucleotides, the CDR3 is TGTGCCAGCAGTAAGTCCAGGGAATCCTACGAGCAGTACTTC. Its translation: CASSKSRESYEQYF.

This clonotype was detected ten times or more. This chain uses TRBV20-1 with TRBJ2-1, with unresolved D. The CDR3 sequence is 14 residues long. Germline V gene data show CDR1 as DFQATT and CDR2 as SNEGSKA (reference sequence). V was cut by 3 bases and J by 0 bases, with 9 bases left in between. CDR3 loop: CSASNPSSYNEQFF. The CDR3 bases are TGCAGTGCTAGTAACCCCAGCTCCTACAATGAGCAGTTCTTC.

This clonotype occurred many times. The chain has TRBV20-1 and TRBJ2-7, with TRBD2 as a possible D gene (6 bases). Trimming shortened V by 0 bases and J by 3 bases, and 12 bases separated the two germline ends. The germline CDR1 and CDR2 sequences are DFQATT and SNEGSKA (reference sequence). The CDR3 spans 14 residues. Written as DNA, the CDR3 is TGCAGTGCTAGAGATTTGACGGACTACTACGAGCAGTACTTC. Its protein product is CSARDLTDYYEQYF.

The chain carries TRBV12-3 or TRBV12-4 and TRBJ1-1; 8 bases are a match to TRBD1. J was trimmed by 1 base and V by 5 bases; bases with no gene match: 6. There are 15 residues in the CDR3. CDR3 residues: CASSTTGTGNTEAFF. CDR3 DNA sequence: TGTGCCAGCAGTACGACCGGGACAGGGAACACTGAAGCTTTCTTT.

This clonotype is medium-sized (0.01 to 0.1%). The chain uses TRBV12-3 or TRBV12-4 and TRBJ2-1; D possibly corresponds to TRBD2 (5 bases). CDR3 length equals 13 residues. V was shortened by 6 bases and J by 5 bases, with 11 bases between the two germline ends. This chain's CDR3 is CASRPGVHNEQFF. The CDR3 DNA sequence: TGTGCCAGCAGACCCGGGGTCCACAATGAGCAGTTCTTC.

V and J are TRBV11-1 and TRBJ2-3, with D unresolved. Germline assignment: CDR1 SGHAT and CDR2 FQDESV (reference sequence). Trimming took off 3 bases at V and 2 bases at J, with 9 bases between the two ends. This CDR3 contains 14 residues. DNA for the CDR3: TGTGCCAGCAGCTTCGGCTCCAACACAGATACGCAGTATTTT. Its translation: CASSFGSNTDTQYF. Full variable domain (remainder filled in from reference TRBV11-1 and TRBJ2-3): EAEVAQSPRYKITEKSQAVAFWCDPISGHATLYWYRQILGQGPELLVQFQDESVVDDSQLPKDRFSAERLKGVDSTLKIQPAELGDSAMYLCASSFGSNTDTQYFGPGTRLTVL.

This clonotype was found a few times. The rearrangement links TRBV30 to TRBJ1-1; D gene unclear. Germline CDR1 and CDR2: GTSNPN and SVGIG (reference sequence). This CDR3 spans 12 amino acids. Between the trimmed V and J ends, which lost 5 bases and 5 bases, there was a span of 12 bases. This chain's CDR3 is CAWGSGSTEAFF. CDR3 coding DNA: TGTGCCTGGGGATCCGGTTCAACTGAAGCTTTCTTT.

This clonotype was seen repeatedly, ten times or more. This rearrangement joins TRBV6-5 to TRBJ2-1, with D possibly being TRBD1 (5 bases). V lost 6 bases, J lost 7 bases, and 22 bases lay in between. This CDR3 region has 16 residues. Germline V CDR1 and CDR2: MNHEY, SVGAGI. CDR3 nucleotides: TGTGCCAGCAGCCTCAACAGGCAGTACAGATGGAATGAGCAGTTCTTC. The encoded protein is CASSLNRQYRWNEQFF.

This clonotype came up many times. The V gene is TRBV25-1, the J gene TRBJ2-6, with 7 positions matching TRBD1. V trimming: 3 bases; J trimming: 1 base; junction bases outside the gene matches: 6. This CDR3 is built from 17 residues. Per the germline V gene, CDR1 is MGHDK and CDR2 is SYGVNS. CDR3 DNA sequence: TGTGCCAGCAGTGACGACAGGGATGGTTCTGGGGCCAACGTCCTGACTTTC. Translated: CASSDDRDGSGANVLTF.

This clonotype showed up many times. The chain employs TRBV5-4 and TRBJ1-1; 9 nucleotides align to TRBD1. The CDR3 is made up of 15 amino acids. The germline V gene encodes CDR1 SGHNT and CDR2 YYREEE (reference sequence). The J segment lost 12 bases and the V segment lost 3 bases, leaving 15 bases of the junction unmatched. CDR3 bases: TGTGCCAGCAGCTCCAAAAAGGGACAGGGAGAGTTATCTTTCTTT. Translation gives CASSSKKGQGELSFF.

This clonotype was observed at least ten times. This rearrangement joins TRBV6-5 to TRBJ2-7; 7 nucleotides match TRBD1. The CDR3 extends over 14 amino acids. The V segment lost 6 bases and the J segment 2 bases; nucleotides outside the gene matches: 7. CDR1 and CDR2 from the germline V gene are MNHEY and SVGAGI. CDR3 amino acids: CASSYRDSPYEQYF. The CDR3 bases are TGTGCCAGCAGCTACCGGGACAGCCCCTACGAGCAGTACTTC.

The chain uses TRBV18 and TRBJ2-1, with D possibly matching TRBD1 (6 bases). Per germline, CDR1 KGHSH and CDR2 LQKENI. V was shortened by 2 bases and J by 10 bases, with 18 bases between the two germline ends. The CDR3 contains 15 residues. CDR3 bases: TGTGCCAGCTCACCATCCCCTAATAGGGGGACGGAGCAGTTCTTC. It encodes CASSPSPNRGTEQFF.

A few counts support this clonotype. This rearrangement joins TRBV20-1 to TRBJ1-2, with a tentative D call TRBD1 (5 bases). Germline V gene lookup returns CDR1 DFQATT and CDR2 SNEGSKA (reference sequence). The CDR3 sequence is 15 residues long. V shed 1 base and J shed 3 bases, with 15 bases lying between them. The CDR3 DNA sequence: TGCAGTGCTAGAGGGGGGGTAGATTATTACTATGGCTACACCTTC. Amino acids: CSARGGVDYYYGYTF.

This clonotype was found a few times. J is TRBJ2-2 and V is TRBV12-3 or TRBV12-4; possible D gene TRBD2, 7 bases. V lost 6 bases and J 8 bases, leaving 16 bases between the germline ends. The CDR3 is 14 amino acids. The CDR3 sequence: CASSAHGGRGELFF. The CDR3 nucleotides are TGTGCCAGCAGCGCTCACGGGGGGCGGGGGGAGCTGTTTTTT.

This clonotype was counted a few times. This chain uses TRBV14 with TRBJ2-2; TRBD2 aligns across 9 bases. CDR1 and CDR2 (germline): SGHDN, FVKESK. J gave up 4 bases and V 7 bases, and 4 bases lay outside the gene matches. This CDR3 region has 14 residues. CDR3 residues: CASTLAGSTGELFF. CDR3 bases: TGTGCCAGCACCCTAGCGGGGAGCACCGGGGAGCTGTTTTTT.

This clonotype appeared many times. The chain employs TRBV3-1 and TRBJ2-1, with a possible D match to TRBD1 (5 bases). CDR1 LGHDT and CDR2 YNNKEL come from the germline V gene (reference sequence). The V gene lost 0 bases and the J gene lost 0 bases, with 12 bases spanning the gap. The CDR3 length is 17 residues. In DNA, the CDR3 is TGTGCCAGCAGCCAAGACAGGGTTACTGGCTCCTACAATGAGCAGTTCTTC. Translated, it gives CASSQDRVTGSYNEQFF.

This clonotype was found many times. The CDR3 protein is CASSLAPQGAGRNTEAFF. The DNA for the CDR3 is TGCGCCAGCAGCTTGGCCCCCCAGGGGGCCGGGCGGAACACTGAAGCTTTCTTT. This sequence joins TRBV5-1 and TRBJ1-1, with 8 nucleotides matching TRBD1. CDR3 length: 18 amino acids. Germline assignment: CDR1 SGHRS and CDR2 YFSETQ. J gave up 1 base and V 0 bases, and 11 bases lay outside the gene matches.

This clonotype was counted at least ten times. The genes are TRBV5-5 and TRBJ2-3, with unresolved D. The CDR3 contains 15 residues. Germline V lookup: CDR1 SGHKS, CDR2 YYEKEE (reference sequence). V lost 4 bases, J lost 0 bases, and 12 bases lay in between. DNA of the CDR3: TGTGCCAGCAGCCCCGACGTTCCTAGCACAGATACGCAGTATTTT. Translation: CASSPDVPSTDTQYF.

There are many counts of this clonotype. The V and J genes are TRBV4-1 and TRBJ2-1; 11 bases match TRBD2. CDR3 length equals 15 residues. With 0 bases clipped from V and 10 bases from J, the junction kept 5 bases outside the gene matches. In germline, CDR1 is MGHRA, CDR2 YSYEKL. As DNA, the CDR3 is TGCGCCAGCAGCCAAGATAGCGGGGGGGCCCGAGAGCAGTTCTTC. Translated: CASSQDSGGAREQFF.

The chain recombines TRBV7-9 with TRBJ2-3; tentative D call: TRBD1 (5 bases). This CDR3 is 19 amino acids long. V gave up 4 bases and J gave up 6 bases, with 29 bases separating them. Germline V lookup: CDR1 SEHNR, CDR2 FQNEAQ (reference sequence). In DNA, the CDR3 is TGTGCCAGCAGCTCCTCACGGCTTCGGGTAGGGGCCTACGACGATACGCAGTATTTT. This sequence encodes CASSSSRLRVGAYDDTQYF.

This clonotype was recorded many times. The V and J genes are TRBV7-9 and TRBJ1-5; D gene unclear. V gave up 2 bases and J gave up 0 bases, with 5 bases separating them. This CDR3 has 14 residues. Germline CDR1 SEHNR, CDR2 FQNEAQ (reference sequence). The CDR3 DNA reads TGTGCCAGCAGCTTATCCAGTAGCAATCAGCCCCAGCATTTT. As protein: CASSLSSSNQPQHF.

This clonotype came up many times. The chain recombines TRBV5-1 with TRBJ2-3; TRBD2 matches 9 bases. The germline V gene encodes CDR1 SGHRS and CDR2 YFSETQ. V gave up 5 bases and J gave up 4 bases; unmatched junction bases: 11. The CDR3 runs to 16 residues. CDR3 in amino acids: CASSKVAGEVADTQYF. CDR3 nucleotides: TGCGCCAGCAGTAAGGTAGCGGGAGAGGTGGCAGATACGCAGTATTTT.